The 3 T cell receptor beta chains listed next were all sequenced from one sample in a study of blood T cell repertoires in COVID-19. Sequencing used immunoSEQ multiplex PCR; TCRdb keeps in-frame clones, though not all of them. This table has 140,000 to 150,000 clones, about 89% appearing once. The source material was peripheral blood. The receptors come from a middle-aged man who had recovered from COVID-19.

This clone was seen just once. The CDR3 region has the DNA TGTGCCAGCAGCCAACTCTTGCGAGTCTACGAGCAGTACTTC. Protein product: CASSQLLRVYEQYF. V usage is TRBV14 and J usage is TRBJ2-7; D unresolved. The CDR3 consists of 14 residues. V shed 2 bases and J shed 3 bases, with 11 bases lying between them. In germline, CDR1 is SGHDN, CDR2 FVKESK.

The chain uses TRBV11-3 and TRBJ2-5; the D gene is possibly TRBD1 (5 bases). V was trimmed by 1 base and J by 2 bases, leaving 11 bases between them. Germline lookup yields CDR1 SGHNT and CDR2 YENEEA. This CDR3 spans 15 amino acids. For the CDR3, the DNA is TGTGCCAGCAGCTTAGCGCAGGGTTGGCAAGAGACCCAGTACTTC. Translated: CASSLAQGWQETQYF.

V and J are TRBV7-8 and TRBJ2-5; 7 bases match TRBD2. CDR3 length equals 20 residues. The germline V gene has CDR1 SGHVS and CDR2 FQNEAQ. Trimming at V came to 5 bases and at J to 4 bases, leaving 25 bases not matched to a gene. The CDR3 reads CASSRVAGSLTARVRETQYF. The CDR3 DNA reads TGTGCCAGCAGCCGCGTAGCGGGTAGTTTGACCGCACGGGTTCGAGAGACCCAGTACTTC.